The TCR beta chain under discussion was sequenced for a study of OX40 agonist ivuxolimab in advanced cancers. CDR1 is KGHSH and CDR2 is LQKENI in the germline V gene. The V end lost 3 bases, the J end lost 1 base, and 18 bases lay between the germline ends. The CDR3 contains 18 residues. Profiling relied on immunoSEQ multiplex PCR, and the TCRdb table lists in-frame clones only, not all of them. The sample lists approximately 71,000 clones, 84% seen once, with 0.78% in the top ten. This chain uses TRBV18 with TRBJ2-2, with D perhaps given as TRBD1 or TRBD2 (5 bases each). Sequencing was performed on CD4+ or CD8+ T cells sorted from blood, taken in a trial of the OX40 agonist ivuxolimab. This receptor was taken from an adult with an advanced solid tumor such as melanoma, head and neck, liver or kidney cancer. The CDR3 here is CASSPYRVGVGNTGELFF. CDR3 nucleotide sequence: TGTGCCAGCTCACCCTATCGAGTGGGGGTCGGGAACACCGGGGAGCTGTTTTTT.